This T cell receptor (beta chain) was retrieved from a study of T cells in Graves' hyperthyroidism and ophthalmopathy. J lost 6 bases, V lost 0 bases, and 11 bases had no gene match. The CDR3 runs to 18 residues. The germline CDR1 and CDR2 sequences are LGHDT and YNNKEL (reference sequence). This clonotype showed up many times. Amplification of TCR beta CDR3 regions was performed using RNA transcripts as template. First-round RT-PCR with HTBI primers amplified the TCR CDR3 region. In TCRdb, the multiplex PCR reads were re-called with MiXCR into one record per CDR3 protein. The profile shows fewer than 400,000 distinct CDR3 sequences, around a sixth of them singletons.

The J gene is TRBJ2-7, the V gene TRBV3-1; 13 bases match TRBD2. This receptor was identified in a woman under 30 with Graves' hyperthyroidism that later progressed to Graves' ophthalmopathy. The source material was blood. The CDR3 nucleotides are TGTGCCAGCAGCCAAGATACTAGCGGGGGGGCATGGTTGGCCGAGCAGTACTTC. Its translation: CASSQDTSGGAWLAEQYF.